The present T cell receptor (beta chain) was sequenced within a study of shared clonotypes between healthy human individuals (TCRdb year 2020). Turning to the overall study: The cohort included a few men and a couple of women between 18 and 49 years of age. For each donor, three plates each were used for CD4 naive and CD4 memory, two plates were used for CD8 naive, and one plate was used for CD8 memory. The study deeply sequenced blood TCR repertoires of five healthy adults to estimate repertoire size and the extent of clonotype sharing between individuals. To increase sequencing depth and limit assay-specific biases, different laboratories used diverse techniques to prepare libraries and sequence TCR repertoires. Per donor, leukapheresis produced somewhere between about 0.8 and 9 billion PBMCs. The research as a whole found: Across several donors, roughly 5% of naive CD4, roughly 3.5% of naive CD8, around 2.1% of memory CD4, and roughly 0.41% of memory CD8 clonotypes were shared. Based on pairwise subsampling, the degree of clonotype sharing among donors was expected to be affected by sequencing depth. Sampling was restricted to blood, and TCR repertoires in tissues likely differ from the TCR repertoires found in blood. Higher generation probabilities were observed for clonotypes shared by all four sorted-subset donors than for non-shared clonotypes. Incomplete sequencing was indicated by rarefaction of sorted-subset datasets, despite the large sequencing depth. The small number of donors limited the genetic and exposure-history diversity represented. Naive subsets generally had larger estimated clonotype richness than memory subsets did.

TCR CDR3 regions were amplified from genomic DNA by multiplex PCR using the deep immunoSEQ assay. Extracted genomic DNA from each cell subset was spread evenly across all wells of several immunoSEQ 96-well plates, with each plate serving as a replicate. For sorted subsets, 200 to 250 ng of genomic DNA, equivalent to around 29,000 T cell genomes, went into each replicate PCR. Purified libraries were quantified with a Qubit 3.0 fluorometer, sized on a Bioanalyzer 2100, and re-quantified with the KAPA Library Quantification kit. Every immunoSEQ 96-well plate was sequenced on a dedicated single-read 150-cycle Illumina NextSeq 550 flow cell. The source study handled its data this way. Because only junctional sequences without quality scores were contained in the immunoSEQ output, filtering matching that applied to full-length reads could not be performed. Sequences were annotated with PyIR, a Python wrapper for IgBLAST v1.9, and V/J genes and CDR3 were assigned using IMGT germline references. Any read was removed if the V/J assignment was weak (E-value above 1e-6), the CDR3 was missing, or the read contained stop codons, out-of-frame junctions, or ambiguous translated residues. V3J clonotypes were defined as sequences sharing the same inferred V gene, J gene, and CDR3 amino acid sequence. To compute the percentage overlap between repertoires, the number of shared unique clonotypes was divided by the size of the smaller repertoire. Repertoire richness was assessed with RTK rarefaction, the Chao1 estimator, and Recon v2.1 estimates of unobserved clonotypes. Generation probabilities were computed with OLGA for all TCRbeta clonotypes obtained by the gDNA method from several donors. TCRdb took over this immuneACCESS table, retaining in-frame rearrangements with V and J assigned. Such tables are incomplete; in checked studies, under half of the missing clones stem from an unresolved V gene, and the remainder is unexplained. Clone size and V and J calls were adopted from that table, with D and trimming inferred from the DNA. The sample includes hundreds of thousands of clones, with around 72% observed a single time. The ten largest clones take up approximately 1.8% of the sample.

V is clipped by 6 bases and J by 4 bases, and the sequence between their germline boundaries is 3 bases long. Reading the germline V gene gives CDR1 WSHSY and CDR2 SAAADI. The CDR3 numbers 11 residues from cysteine through phenylalanine. The CDR3 DNA has 33 bases and is translated from base 1. Donors were healthy HIV-negative adults with no recently reported acute infections or vaccinations. All donors were Caucasian adults living in Nashville, Tennessee, USA. Magnetic negative selection was used to enrich CD4+ T cells, after which naive cells were positively selected on CD45RA and the negative fraction became the memory subset. After blood collection by leukapheresis, PBMCs were isolated using Ficoll-Histopaque density gradient centrifugation and then cryopreserved in the vapor phase of liquid nitrogen. Analytical flow cytometry was used to check the purity and quantity of each magnetically sorted T cell population. From each sorted fraction, genomic DNA was isolated and quantified by UV absorbance on a Nanodrop 2000c.

This clone has a count of ten or more. Which antigen it targets is not known. Base qualities are not provided; no much larger clone lies one nucleotide away. Sample: memory CD4+ T cells sorted from blood. The cell subset or site label for this specimen denotes: CD45RA-negative fraction. This receptor was identified in a woman younger than 45 in good health. The V gene is TRBV10-2 and the J gene is TRBJ2-2; no D gene call is confident. This receptor has the CDR3 CASRATGELFF. The DNA is as follows: TGCGCCAGCAGGGCCACCGGGGAGCTGTTTTTT.